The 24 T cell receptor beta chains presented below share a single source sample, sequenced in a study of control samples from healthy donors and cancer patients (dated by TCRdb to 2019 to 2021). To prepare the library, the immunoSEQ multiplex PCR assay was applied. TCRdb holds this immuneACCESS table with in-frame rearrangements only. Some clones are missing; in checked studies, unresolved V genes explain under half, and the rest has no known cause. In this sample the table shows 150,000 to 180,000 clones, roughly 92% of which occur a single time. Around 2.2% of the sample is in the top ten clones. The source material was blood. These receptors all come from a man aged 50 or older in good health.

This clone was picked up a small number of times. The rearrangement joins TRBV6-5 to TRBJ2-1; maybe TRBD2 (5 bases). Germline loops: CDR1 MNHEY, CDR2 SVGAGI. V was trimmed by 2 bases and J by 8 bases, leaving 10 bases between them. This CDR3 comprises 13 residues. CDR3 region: CASSYISRDEQFF. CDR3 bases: TGTGCCAGCAGTTACATATCGAGGGATGAGCAGTTCTTC.

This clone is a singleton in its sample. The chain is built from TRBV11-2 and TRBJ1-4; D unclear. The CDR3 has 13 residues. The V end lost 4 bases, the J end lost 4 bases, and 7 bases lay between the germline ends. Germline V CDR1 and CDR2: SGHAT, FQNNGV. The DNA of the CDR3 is TGTGCCAGCAGCTACGGGCTTAATGAAAAACTGTTTTTT. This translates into CASSYGLNEKLFF.

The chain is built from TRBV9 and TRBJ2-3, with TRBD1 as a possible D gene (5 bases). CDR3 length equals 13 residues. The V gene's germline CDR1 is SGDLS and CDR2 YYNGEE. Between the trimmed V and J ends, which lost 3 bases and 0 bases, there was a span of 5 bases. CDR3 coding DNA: TGTGCCAGCAGCGGGGGCAGCACAGATACGCAGTATTTT. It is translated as CASSGGSTDTQYF.

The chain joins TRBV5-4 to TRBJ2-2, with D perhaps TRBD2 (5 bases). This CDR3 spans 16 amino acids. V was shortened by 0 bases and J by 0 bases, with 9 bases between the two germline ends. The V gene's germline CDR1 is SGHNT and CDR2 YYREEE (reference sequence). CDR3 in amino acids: CASSLVSGTNTGELFF. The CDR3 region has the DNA TGTGCCAGCAGCTTGGTCAGCGGAACGAACACCGGGGAGCTGTTTTTT.

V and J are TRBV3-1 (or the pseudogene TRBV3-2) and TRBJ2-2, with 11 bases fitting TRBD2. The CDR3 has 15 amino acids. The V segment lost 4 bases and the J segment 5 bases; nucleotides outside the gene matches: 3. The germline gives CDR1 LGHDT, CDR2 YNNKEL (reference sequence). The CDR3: CASSPLAGVTGELFF. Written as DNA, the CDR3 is TGTGCCAGCAGCCCACTAGCGGGAGTGACCGGGGAGCTGTTTTTT.

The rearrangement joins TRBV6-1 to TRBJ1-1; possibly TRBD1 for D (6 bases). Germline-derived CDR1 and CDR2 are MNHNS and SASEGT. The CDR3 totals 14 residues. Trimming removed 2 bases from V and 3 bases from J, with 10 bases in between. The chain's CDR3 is CASSETGKDTEAFF. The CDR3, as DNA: TGTGCCAGCAGTGAAACAGGGAAGGACACTGAAGCTTTCTTT.

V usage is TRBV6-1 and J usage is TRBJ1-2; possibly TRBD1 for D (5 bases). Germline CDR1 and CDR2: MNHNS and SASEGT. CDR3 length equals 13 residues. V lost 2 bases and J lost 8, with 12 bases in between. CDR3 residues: CASSEWGGDGYTF. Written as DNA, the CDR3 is TGTGCCAGCAGTGAATGGGGAGGGGACGGCTACACCTTC.

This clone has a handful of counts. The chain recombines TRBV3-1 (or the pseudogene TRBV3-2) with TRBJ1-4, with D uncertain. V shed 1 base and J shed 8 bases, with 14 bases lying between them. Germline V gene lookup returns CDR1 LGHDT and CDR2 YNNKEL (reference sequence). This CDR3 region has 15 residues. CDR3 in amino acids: CASSQGDPKGEKLFF. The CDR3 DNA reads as TGTGCCAGCAGCCAAGGGGATCCAAAAGGGGAAAAACTGTTTTTT.

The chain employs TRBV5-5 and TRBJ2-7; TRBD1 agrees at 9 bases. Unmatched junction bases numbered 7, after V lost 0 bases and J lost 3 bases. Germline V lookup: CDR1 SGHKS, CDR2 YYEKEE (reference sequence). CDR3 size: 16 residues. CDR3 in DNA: TGTGCCAGCAGCTTGGGGTCCGGACAGGGGCTCTACGAGCAGTACTTC. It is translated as CASSLGSGQGLYEQYF.

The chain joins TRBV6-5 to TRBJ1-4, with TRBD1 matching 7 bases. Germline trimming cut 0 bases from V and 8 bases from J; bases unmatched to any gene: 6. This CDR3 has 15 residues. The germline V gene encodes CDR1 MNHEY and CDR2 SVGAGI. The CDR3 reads CASSYSQGEGEKLFF. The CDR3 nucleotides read TGTGCCAGCAGTTACTCGCAGGGGGAGGGGGAAAAACTGTTTTTT.

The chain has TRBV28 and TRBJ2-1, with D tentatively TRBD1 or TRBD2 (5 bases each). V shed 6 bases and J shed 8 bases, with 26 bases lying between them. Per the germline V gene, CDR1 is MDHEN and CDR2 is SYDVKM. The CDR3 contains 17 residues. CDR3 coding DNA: TGTGCCAGCAGAGCATATGAGGGCGTCAATATGGGGGATGAGCAGTTCTTC. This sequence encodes CASRAYEGVNMGDEQFF.

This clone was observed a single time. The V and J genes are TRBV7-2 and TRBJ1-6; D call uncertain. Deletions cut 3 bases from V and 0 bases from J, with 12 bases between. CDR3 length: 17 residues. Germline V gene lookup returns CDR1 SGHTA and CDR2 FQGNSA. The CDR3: CASSFSSSSSYNSPLHF. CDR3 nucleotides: TGTGCCAGCAGCTTTTCCTCTTCGAGCTCCTATAATTCACCCCTCCACTTT.

The DNA of the CDR3 is TGTGCCAGCAGCCCTGGACAGGTTAATGAAAAACTGTTTTTT. This sequence encodes CASSPGQVNEKLFF. The V and J genes are TRBV5-4 and TRBJ1-4, with 7 bases lining up with TRBD1. The CDR3 extends over 14 amino acids. Germline lookup yields CDR1 SGHNT and CDR2 YYREEE (reference sequence). Trimming cost V 4 bases and J 4 bases; bases outside gene matches: 4. Combining the CDR3 with reference TRBV5-4 and TRBJ1-4 gives the whole variable domain ETGVTQSPTHLIKTRGQQVTLRCSSQSGHNTVSWYQQALGQGPQFIFQYYREEENGRGNFPPRFSGLQFPNYSSELNVNALELDDSALYLCASSPGQVNEKLFFGSGTQLSVL.

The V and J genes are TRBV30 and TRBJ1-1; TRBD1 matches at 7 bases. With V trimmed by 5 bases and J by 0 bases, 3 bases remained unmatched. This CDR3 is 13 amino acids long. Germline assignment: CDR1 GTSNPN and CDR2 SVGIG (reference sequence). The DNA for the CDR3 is TGTGCCTGGGGGACAGACCTGAACACTGAAGCTTTCTTT. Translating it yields CAWGTDLNTEAFF. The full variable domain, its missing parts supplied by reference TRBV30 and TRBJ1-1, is SQTIHQWPATLVQPVGSPLSLECTVEGTSNPNLYWYRQAAGRGLQLLFYSVGIGQISSEVPQNLSASRPQDRQFILSSKKLLLSDSGFYLCAWGTDLNTEAFFGQGTRLTVV.

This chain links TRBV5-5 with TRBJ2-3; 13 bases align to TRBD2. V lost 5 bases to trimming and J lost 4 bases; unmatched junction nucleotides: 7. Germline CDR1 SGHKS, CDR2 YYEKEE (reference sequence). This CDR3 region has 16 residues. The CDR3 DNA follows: TGTGCCAGCAGTCTTTGGACTAGCGGGAGTTCAGATACGCAGTATTTT. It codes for CASSLWTSGSSDTQYF. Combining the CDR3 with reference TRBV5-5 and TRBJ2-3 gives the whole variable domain DAGVTQSPTHLIKTRGQQVTLRCSPISGHKSVSWYQQVLGQGPQFIFQYYEKEERGRGNFPDRFSARQFPNYSSELNVNALLLGDSALYLCASSLWTSGSSDTQYFGPGTRLTVL.

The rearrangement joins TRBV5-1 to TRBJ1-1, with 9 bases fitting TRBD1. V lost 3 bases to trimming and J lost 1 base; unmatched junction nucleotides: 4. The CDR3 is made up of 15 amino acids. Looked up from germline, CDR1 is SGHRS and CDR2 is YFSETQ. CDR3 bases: TGCGCCAGCAGCTGGGGGACAGGGAGGAACACTGAAGCTTTCTTT. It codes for CASSWGTGRNTEAFF.

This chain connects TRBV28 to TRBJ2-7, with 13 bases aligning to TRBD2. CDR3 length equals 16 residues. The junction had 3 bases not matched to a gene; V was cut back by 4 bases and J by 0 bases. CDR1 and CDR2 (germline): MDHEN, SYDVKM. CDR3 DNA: TGTGCCAGCAGTTCGCGGACTAGCGGGAGCTCCTACGAGCAGTACTTC. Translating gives CASSSRTSGSSYEQYF.

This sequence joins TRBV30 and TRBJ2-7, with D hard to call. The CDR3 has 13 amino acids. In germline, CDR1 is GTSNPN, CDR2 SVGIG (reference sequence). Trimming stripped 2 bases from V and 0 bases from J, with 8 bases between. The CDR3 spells CAWSPRYSYEQYF. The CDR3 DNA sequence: TGTGCCTGGAGTCCTAGATACTCCTACGAGCAGTACTTC.

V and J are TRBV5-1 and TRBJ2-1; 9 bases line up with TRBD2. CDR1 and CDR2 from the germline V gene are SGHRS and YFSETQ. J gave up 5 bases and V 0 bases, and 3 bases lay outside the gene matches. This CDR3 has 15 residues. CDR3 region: CASSLVLAGHNEQFF. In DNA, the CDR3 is TGCGCCAGCAGCTTGGTTCTAGCGGGACACAATGAGCAGTTCTTC.

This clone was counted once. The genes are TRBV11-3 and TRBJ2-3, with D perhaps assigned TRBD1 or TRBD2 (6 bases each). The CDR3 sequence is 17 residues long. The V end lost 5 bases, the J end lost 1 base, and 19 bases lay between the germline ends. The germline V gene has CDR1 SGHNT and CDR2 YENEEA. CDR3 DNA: TGTGCCAGCAGCCAAGAAAGGGGGGCTTACGGCACAGATACGCAGTATTTT. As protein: CASSQERGAYGTDTQYF.

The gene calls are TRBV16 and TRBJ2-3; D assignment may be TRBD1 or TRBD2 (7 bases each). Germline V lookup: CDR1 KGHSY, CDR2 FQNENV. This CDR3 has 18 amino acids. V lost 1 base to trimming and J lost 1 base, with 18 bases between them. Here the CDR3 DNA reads TGTGCCAGCAGCCAATACGGGACTACAGGGGATGGCACAGATACGCAGTATTTT. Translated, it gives CASSQYGTTGDGTDTQYF.

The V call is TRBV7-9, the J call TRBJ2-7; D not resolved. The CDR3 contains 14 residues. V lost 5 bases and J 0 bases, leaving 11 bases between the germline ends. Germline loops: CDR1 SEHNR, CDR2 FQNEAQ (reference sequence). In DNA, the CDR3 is TGTGCCAGCAGCCTAGACCCTGACTCCTACGAGCAGTACTTC. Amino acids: CASSLDPDSYEQYF.

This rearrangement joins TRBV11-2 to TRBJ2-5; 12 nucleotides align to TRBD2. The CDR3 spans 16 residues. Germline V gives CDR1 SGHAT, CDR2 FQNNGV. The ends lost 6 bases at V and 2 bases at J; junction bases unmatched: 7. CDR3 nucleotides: TGTGCCAGCAGAACTGGACTAGCGGGACCGCAAGAGACCCAGTACTTC. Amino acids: CASRTGLAGPQETQYF.

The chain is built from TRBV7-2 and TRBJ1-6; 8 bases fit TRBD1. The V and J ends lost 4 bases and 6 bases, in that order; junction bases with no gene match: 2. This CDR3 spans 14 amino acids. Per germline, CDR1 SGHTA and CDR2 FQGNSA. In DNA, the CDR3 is TGTGCCAGCAGCTACGGACAGGGTAATTCACCCCTCCACTTT. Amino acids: CASSYGQGNSPLHF.